This T cell receptor (beta chain) came from a study of siplizumab effects on memory and regulatory T cells. Data came from immunoSEQ multiplex PCR; TCRdb stores just in-frame clones and leaves some out. The data contain some 97,000 clones, around 90% of them singletons. The CDR3 is made up of 20 amino acids. Trimming removed 0 bases from V and 4 bases from J, with 27 bases in between. Germline assignment: CDR1 MGHRA and CDR2 YSYEKL. The sequencing input was Tregs sorted from blood. The TCR comes from a human donor in good health. This rearrangement joins TRBV4-1 to TRBJ1-1; no clear D. The CDR3 spells CASSQEVSGQAGSYGTEAFF. DNA for the CDR3: TGCGCCAGCAGCCAAGAAGTGTCGGGTCAGGCGGGGAGTTATGGCACTGAAGCTTTCTTT.